This TCR beta chain came from a study of T-cell reconstitution after alpha-beta-depleted transplantation in children. The length of the CDR3 is 12 residues. Trimming took off 3 bases at V and 3 bases at J, with 9 bases between the two ends. Looked up from germline, CDR1 is SQVTM and CDR2 is ANQGSEA. For TCRbeta, the library was prepared with unique molecular identifiers. TCRdb reprocessed the PCR reads with MiXCR, giving one entry per CDR3 protein. The sample records about 540,000 distinct CDR3 sequences, approximately 20% being singletons. The chain has TRBV29-1 and TRBJ2-7, with D perhaps TRBD1 or TRBD2 (5 bases each). The sample in question was PBMCs from the stem cell graft donor, obtained from the stem cell graft. The TCR was taken from a human donor who donated a stem cell graft to a child with acute lymphoblastic leukemia. CDR3 loop: CSVEGVGYEQYF. CDR3 bases: TGCAGCGTTGAGGGGGTAGGCTACGAGCAGTACTTC.